Listed below are T cell receptor beta chains from one sample, sequenced in a study of T cells after yellow fever vaccination. TCRdb reprocessed the 5' RACE reads with MiXCR, giving one entry per CDR3 protein. The table records a few hundred thousand distinct CDR3 sequences, around a sixth of them present only once. The starting material was PBMCs, obtained about 5 days after the first yellow fever vaccination. The receptors originated from a man younger than 35 who received the YFV17D yellow fever vaccine. Both conserved end residues are part of each CDR3. A D gene is named only where the DNA matches it firmly. Clone size is given for some rows only: seen once, a few or many times, or a class if the clone is expanded.

>TRBJ1-4|TRBV6-6|TRBD1|many
CASRTGPNEKLFF
TGTGCCAGCAGGACAGGGCCGAATGAAAAACTGTTTTTT
>TRBJ2-1|TRBV7-9|NA|few
CASSLEGHSYNEQFF
TGTGCCAGCAGCTTAGAGGGCCACTCCTACAATGAGCAGTTCTTC
>TRBJ2-5|TRBV9|NA|NA
CASSVAWDQETQYF
TGTGCCAGCAGCGTAGCTTGGGACCAAGAGACCCAGTACTTC
>TRBJ1-4|TRBV4-1|NA|few
CASSQGSVNEKLFF
TGCGCCAGCAGCCAAGGATCGGTGAATGAAAAACTGTTTTTT
>TRBJ2-1|TRBV5-4|TRBD2|many
CASSGAGGLAEQFF
TGTGCCAGCAGCGGAGCGGGGGGGCTAGCGGAGCAGTTCTTC
>TRBJ1-1|TRBV7-2|NA|few
CASSLGREVAFF
TGTGCCAGCAGCTTGGGCAGGGAGGTAGCTTTCTTT
>TRBJ2-1|TRBV19|TRBD1|few
CASSTTGIGFGNEQFF
TGTGCCAGTAGTACGACAGGGATCGGTTTCGGAAATGAGCAGTTCTTC
>TRBJ2-3|TRBV7-6|TRBD2|NA
CASSSTSGGPDTQYF
TGTGCCAGCAGCTCTACTAGCGGGGGTCCAGATACGCAGTATTTT
>TRBJ2-5|TRBV5-1|NA|many
CASSLGGDGETQYF
TGCGCCAGCAGCTTGGGCGGCGACGGGGAGACCCAGTACTTC
>TRBJ2-7|TRBV19|TRBD2|NA
CASSSGLAGAPEQYF
TGTGCCAGTAGTTCCGGACTAGCGGGTGCTCCCGAGCAGTACTTC